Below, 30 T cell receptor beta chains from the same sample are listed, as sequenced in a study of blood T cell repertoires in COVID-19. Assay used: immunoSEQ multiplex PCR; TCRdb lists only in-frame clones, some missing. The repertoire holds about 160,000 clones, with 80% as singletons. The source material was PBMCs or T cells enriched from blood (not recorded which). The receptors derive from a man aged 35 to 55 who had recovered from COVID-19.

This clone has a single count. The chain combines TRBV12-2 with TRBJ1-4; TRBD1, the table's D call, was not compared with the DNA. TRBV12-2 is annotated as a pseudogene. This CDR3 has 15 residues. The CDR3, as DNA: TGTGCAAGTCGCTCATCGGACAGCAGAAATGAAAAACTGTTTTTT. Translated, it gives CASRSSDSRNEKLFF.

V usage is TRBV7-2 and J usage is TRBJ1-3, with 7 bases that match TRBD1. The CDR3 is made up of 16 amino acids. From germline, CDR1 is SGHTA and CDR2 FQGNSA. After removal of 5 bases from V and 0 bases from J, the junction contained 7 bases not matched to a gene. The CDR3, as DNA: TGTGCCAGCAGCCTCGTCGGGACAGTCTCTGGAAACACCATATATTTT. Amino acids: CASSLVGTVSGNTIYF.

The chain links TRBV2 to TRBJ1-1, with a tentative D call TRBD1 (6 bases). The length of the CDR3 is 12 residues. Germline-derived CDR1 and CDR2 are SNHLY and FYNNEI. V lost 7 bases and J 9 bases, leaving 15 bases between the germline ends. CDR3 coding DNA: TGTGCCAGCAACCCGCGGACAGCGAAAGCTTTCTTT. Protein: CASNPRTAKAFF.

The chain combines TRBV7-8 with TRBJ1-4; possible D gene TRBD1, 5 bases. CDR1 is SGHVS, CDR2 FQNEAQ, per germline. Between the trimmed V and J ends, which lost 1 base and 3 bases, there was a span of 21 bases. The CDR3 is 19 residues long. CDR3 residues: CASSLEVGWRGSANEKLFF. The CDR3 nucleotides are TGTGCCAGCAGCTTAGAAGTCGGTTGGAGGGGATCGGCTAATGAAAAACTGTTTTTT.

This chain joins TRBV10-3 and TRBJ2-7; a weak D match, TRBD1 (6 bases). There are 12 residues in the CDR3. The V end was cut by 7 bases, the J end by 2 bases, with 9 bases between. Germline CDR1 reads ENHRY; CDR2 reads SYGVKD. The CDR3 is CAITAGAYEQYF. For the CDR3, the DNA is TGTGCCATCACCGCAGGGGCCTACGAGCAGTACTTC.

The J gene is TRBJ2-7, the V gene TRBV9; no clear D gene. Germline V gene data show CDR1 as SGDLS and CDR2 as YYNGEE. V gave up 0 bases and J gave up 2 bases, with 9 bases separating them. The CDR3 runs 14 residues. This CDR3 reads CASSVGGAPYEQYF. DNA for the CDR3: TGTGCCAGCAGCGTAGGAGGAGCTCCCTACGAGCAGTACTTC. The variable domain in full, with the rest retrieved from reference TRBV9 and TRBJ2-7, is DSGVTQTPKHLITATGQRVTLRCSPRSGDLSVYWYQQSLDQGLQFLIQYYNGEERAKGNILERFSAQQFPDLHSELNLSSLELGDSALYFCASSVGGAPYEQYFGPGTRLTVT.

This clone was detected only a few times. The CDR3 is CASRLGQYQPQHF. The CDR3 DNA reads TGTGCCAGTAGATTGGGACAGTATCAGCCCCAGCATTTT. V and J are TRBV19 and TRBJ1-5; 7 bases map to TRBD1. V shed 6 bases and J 5 bases; nucleotides not matched to a gene: 4. This CDR3 is 13 amino acids long. Germline V gives CDR1 LNHDA, CDR2 SQIVND (reference sequence).

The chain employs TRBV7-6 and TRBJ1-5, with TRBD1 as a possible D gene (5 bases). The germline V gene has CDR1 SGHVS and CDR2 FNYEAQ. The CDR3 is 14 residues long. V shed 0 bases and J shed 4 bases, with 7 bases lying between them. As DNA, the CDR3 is TGTGCCAGCAGCTTAGCTCAGGGAAATCAGCCCCAGCATTTT. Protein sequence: CASSLAQGNQPQHF.

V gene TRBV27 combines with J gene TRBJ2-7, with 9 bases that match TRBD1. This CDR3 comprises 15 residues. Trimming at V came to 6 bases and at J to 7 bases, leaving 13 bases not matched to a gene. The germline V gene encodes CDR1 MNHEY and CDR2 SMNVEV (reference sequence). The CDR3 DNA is TGTGCCAGCAGCCGGACAGGGGCAGGTACGTGGGAGCAGTACTTC. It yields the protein CASSRTGAGTWEQYF.

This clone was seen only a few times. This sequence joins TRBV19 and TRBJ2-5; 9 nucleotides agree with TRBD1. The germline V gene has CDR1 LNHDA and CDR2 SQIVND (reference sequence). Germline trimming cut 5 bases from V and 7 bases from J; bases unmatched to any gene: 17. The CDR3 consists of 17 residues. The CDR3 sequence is CASSSNPFGTGKGTQYF. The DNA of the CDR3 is TGTGCCAGTAGTTCGAATCCCTTCGGGACAGGGAAGGGGACCCAGTACTTC.

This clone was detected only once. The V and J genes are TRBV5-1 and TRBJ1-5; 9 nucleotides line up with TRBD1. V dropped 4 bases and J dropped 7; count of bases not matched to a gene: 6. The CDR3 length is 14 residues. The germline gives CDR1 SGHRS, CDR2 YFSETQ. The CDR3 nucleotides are TGCGCCAGCAGCACGGGACAGGGTCACCAGCCCCAGCATTTT. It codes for CASSTGQGHQPQHF.

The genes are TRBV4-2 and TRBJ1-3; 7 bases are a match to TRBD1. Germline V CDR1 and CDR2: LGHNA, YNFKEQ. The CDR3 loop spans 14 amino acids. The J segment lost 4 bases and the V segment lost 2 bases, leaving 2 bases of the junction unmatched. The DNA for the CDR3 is TGTGCCAGCAGCCAACGGGGACAGGGAAACACCATATATTTT. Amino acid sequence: CASSQRGQGNTIYF.

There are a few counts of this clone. The CDR3 reads CASSQDRGSTEAFF. The CDR3 DNA follows: TGTGCCAGCAGCCAAGATAGGGGAAGCACTGAAGCTTTCTTT. The chain couples TRBV3-1 (or the pseudogene TRBV3-2) to TRBJ1-1; the D gene is possibly TRBD1 (5 bases). CDR3 length: 14 residues. V lost 0 bases and J lost 4, with 9 bases in between. Germline V gives CDR1 LGHDT, CDR2 YNNKEL (reference sequence).

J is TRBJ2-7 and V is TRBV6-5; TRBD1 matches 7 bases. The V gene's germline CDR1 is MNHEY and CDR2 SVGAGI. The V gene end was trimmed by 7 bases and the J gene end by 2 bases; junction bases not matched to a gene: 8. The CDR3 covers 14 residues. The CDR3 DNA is TGTGCCAGCACCTCGCGACAGGGCCCCTACGAGCAGTACTTC. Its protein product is CASTSRQGPYEQYF.

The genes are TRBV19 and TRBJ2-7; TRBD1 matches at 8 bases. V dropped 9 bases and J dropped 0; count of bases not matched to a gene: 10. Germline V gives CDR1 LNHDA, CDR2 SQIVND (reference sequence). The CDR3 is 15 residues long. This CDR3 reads CARGARDRLSYEQYV. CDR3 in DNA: TGTGCCAGAGGGGCGAGGGACAGGCTCTCCTACGAGCAGTACGTC.

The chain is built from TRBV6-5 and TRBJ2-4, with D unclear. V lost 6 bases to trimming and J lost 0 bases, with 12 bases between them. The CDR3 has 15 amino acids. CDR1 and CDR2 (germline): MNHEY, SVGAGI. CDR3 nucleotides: TGTGCCAGCAGGGGTTTTACAGTAGCCAAAAACATTCAGTACTTC. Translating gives CASRGFTVAKNIQYF.

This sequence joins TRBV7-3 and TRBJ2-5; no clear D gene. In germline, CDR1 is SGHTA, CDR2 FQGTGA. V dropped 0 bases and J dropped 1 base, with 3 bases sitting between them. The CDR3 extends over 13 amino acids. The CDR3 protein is CASSLTRQETQYF. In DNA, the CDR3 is TGTGCCAGCAGCTTAACCCGCCAAGAGACCCAGTACTTC.

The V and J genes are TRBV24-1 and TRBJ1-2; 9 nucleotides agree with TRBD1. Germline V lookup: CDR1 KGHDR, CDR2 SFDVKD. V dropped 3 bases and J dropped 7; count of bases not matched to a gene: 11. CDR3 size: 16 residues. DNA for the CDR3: TGTGCCACCAGTGATACTACAGGGGGCTGGCGCTCTGGCTACACCTTC. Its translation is CATSDTTGGWRSGYTF.

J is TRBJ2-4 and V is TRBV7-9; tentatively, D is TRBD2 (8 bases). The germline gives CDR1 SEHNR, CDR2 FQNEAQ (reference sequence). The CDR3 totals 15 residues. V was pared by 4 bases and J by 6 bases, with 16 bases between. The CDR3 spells CASSSGGGPINIQYF. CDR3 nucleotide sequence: TGTGCCAGCAGCTCGGGAGGGGGCCCGATAAACATTCAGTACTTC.

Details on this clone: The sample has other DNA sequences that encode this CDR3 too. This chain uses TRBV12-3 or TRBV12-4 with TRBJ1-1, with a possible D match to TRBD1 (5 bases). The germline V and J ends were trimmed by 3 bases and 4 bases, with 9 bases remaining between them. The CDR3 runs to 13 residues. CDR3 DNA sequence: TGTGCCAGCAGTTTTGGGGGGGGCACTGAAGCTTTCTTT. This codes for CASSFGGGTEAFF.

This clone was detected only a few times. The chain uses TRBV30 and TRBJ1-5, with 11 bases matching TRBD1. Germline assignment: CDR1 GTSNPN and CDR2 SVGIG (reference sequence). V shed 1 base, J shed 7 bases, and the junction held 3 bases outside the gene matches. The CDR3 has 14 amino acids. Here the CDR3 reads CAWSGTGGHQPQHF. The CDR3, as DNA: TGTGCCTGGAGTGGGACAGGGGGCCACCAGCCCCAGCATTTT.

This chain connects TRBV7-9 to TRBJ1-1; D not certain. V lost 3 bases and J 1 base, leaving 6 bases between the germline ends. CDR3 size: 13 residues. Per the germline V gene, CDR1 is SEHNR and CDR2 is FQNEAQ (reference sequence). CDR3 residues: CASSLGENTEAFF. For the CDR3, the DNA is TGTGCCAGCAGCTTGGGAGAGAACACTGAAGCTTTCTTT.

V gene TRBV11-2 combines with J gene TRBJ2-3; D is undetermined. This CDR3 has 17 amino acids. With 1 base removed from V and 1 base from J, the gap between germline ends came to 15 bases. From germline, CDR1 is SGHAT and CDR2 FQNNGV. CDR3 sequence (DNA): TGTGCCAGCAGCTTAGGGTCCCCCGCGAGCGGCACAGATACGCAGTATTTT. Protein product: CASSLGSPASGTDTQYF.

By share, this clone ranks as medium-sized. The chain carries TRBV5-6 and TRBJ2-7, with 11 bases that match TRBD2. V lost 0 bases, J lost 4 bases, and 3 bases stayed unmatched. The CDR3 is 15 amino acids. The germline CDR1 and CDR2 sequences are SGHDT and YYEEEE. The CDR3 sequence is CASSLAGLAVYEQYF. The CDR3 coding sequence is TGTGCCAGCAGCTTGGCGGGACTAGCGGTATACGAGCAGTACTTC.

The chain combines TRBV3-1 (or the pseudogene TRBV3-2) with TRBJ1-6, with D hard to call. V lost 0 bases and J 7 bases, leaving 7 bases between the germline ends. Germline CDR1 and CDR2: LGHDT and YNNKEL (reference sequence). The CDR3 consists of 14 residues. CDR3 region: CASSQDTGNSPLHF. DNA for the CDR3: TGTGCCAGCAGCCAAGACACGGGGAATTCACCCCTCCACTTT.

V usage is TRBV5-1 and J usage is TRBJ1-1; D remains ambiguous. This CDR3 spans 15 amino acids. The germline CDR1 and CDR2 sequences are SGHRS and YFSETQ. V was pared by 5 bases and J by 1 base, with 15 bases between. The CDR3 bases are TGCGCCAGCAGTTCGGTGCGGAGCTCGAACACTGAAGCTTTCTTT. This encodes CASSSVRSSNTEAFF.

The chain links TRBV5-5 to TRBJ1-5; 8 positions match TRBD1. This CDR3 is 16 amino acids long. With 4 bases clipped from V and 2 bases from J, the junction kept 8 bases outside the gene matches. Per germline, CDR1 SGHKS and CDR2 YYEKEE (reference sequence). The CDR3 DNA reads TGTGCCAGCAGCGCCGGACAGGGTGTGGGCAATCAGCCCCAGCATTTT. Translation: CASSAGQGVGNQPQHF. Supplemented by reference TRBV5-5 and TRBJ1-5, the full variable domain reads DAGVTQSPTHLIKTRGQQVTLRCSPISGHKSVSWYQQVLGQGPQFIFQYYEKEERGRGNFPDRFSARQFPNYSSELNVNALLLGDSALYLCASSAGQGVGNQPQHFGDGTRLSIL.

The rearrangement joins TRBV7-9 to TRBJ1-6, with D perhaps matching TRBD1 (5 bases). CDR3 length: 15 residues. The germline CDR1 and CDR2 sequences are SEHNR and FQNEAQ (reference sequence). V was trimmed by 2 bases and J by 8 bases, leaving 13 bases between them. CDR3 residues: CASSLSGKGHSPLHF. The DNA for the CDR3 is TGTGCCAGCAGCTTAAGTGGGAAGGGGCATTCACCCCTCCACTTT. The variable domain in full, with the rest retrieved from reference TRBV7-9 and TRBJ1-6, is DTGVSQNPRHKITKRGQNVTFRCDPISEHNRLYWYRQTLGQGPEFLTYFQNEAQLEKSRLLSDRFSAERPKGSFSTLEIQRTEQGDSAMYLCASSLSGKGHSPLHFGNGTRLTVT.

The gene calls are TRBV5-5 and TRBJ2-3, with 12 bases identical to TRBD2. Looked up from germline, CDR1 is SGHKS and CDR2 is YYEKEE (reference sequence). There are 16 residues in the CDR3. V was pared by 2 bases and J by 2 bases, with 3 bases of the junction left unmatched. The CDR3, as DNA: TGTGCCAGCAGCTTTCGACTAGCGGGGGACACAGATACGCAGTATTTT. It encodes CASSFRLAGDTDTQYF. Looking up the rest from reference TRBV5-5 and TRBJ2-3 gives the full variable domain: DAGVTQSPTHLIKTRGQQVTLRCSPISGHKSVSWYQQVLGQGPQFIFQYYEKEERGRGNFPDRFSARQFPNYSSELNVNALLLGDSALYLCASSFRLAGDTDTQYFGPGTRLTVL.

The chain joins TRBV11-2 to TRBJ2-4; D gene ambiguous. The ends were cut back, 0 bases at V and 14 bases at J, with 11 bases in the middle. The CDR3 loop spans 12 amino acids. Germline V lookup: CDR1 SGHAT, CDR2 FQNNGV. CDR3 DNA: TGTGCCAGCAGCTTAGAAAAAGGTCGGGAGTACTTC. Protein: CASSLEKGREYF.